This TCR beta chain was captured in a study of blood T cells in healthy people across ages. Study results and caveats: Diversity estimated from one million T cells was considered an underestimate.

Isolation per sample recovered at least 7 million PBMCs. It was with a sample-barcoded 5' primer and a J-beta primer mix that a second PCR of roughly 7 to 12 cycles was run. Researchers report that each sample yielded at least 2.5 million CDR3-containing paired-end reads. TCRdb recomputed calls from the 5' RACE reads with MiXCR, one row per CDR3 protein. The sample contains approximately 810,000 distinct CDR3 sequences, 29% of which appear only once. This CDR3 region has 17 residues. The V gene end was trimmed by 3 bases and the J gene end by 7 bases; junction bases not matched to a gene: 17. CDR1 MGHRA and CDR2 YSYEKL come from the germline V gene. Worth noting for this clonotype: The antigen is not known. A much larger clone is a single base away; this may be a read error.

The chain joins TRBV4-1 to TRBJ2-7, with TRBD2 matching 8 bases. The TCR comes from a woman older than 75 in good health. The sequenced sample consisted of blood. CDR3 DNA: TGCGCCAGCAGCCACCCCCGGGAGACTAGCGTGCACAATGAGCAGTACTTC. Protein product: CASSHPRETSVHNEQYF.